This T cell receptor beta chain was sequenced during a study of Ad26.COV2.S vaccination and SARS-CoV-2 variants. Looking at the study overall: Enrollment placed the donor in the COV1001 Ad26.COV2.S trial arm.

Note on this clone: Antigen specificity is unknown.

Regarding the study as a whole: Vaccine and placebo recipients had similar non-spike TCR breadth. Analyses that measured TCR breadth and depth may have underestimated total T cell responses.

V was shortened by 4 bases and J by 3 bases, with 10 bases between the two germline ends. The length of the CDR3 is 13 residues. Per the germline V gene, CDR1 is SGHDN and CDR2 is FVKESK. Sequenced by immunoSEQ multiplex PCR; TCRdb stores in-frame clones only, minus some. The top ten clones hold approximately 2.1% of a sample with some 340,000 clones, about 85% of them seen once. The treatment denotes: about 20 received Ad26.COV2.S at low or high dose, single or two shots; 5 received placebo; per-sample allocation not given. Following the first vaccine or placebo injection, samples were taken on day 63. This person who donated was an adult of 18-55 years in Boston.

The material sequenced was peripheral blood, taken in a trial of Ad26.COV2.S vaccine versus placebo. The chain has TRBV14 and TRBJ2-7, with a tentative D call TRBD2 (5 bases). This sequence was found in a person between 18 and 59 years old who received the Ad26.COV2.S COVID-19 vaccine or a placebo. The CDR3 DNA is TGTGCCAGCAGCCCGACCCGGGGCTACGAGCAGTACTTC. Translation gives CASSPTRGYEQYF.